This T cell receptor beta chain was captured in a study of cytomegalovirus exposure and HLA in healthy donors. PCR amplification relied on 60 Vbeta primers (plus 13 Jbeta primers). TCRdb's table, derived via immunoSEQ multiplex PCR, lists solely in-frame clones and lacks some. The repertoire holds about 100,000 clones, with around 73% as singletons. General observations from the study: A missense DCLRE1C variant was associated with V- and J-gene trimming of TCR beta chains in a later analysis, and an independent cohort replicated the association. Several of the most significant clusters were apparently associated with common viral pathogens in a later analysis. Confirmation in vitro established that three CMV-associated chains were specific for CMV antigens.

The CDR3 totals 15 residues. Germline V lookup: CDR1 MDHEN, CDR2 SYDVKM. J gave up 4 bases and V 6 bases, and 6 bases lay outside the gene matches. This clone was counted a single time. Its antigen is as yet unknown. Material: PBMCs. The origin of this receptor is an older woman in good health and CMV-seronegative. The rearrangement links TRBV28 to TRBJ2-1, with 10 bases aligning to TRBD2. Here the CDR3 reads CASSSTSGLYNEQFF. DNA of the CDR3: TGTGCCAGCAGCTCGACTAGCGGGCTTTACAATGAGCAGTTCTTC.